The clone carrying this TCR beta chain was detected many times. The data originate from a study of blood T cells in healthy people across ages. Next came a second PCR, run for about 7 to 12 cycles, which used a sample-barcoded 5' primer along with a J-beta primer mix. TCRdb reprocessed the 5' RACE reads with MiXCR, giving one entry per CDR3 protein. The profile shows some 790,000 distinct CDR3 sequences, about 28% of them singletons. Russia was home to the donors, healthy Caucasian individuals aged about 6 to 90. Each donor's blood draw was 8.5 to 10 milliliters of peripheral blood. Total RNA, at least 6 micrograms per sample, came from PBMCs. The length of the CDR3 is 15 residues. V gave up 0 bases and J gave up 6 bases, with 15 bases separating them. Germline CDR1 LNHNV, CDR2 YYDKDF (reference sequence).

The rearrangement uses TRBV15 and TRBJ2-7, with D tentatively TRBD1 (6 bases). Source material: blood. The TCR comes from a woman of 80 years or more in good health. DNA for the CDR3: TGTGCCACCAGCAGAGAAACCAGGGGCGGGTTCGAGCAGTACTTC. Amino acids: CATSRETRGGFEQYF.